The 22 T cell receptor beta chains below were found in one sample sequenced in a study of OX40 agonist ivuxolimab in advanced cancers. Data came from immunoSEQ multiplex PCR; TCRdb stores just in-frame clones and leaves some out. The sample gives 30,000 to 45,000 clones, 86% of which show up once; 2.4% is in the top ten. Sequenced material: CD4+ or CD8+ T cells sorted from blood, taken in a trial of the OX40 agonist ivuxolimab. Receptor source: an adult with an advanced solid tumor such as melanoma, head and neck, liver or kidney cancer.

The gene calls are TRBV29-1 and TRBJ1-1; D ambiguous. The CDR3 runs 13 residues. The V end was cut by 4 bases, the J end by 0 bases, with 9 bases between. Germline V lookup: CDR1 SQVTM, CDR2 ANQGSEA. The CDR3 loop is CSVVGELNTEAFF. For the CDR3, the DNA is TGCAGCGTTGTGGGCGAGTTGAACACTGAAGCTTTCTTT. Supplemented by reference TRBV29-1 and TRBJ1-1, the full variable domain reads SAVISQKPSRDICQRGTSLTIQCQVDSQVTMMFWYRQQPGQSLTLIATANQGSEATYESGFVIDKFPISRPNLTFSTLTVSNMSPEDSSIYLCSVVGELNTEAFFGQGTRLTVV.

The chain combines TRBV27 with TRBJ2-2; a weak D match, TRBD2 (5 bases). The germline V and J ends were trimmed by 5 bases and 3 bases, with 16 bases remaining between them. The length of the CDR3 is 16 residues. Germline V gene data show CDR1 as MNHEY and CDR2 as SMNVEV (reference sequence). CDR3 region: CASSNTRRGDTGELFF. The CDR3 DNA reads TGTGCCAGCAGTAACACTAGACGCGGCGACACCGGGGAGCTGTTTTTT.

V gene TRBV6-5 combines with J gene TRBJ1-5; 12 bases fit TRBD1. The CDR3 has 13 residues. Germline V CDR1 and CDR2: MNHEY, SVGAGI. J was trimmed by 10 bases and V by 6 bases; bases with no gene match: 4. DNA of the CDR3: TGTGCCAGCAGCCGGGACAGGGGGCGACCCCAGCATTTT. It codes for CASSRDRGRPQHF.

The chain carries TRBV5-6 and TRBJ1-5; 10 bases fit TRBD1. Germline CDR1 SGHDT, CDR2 YYEEEE. J was trimmed by 6 bases and V by 4 bases; bases with no gene match: 4. The CDR3 spans 14 residues. The CDR3 reads CASSRDRGSQPQHF. DNA of the CDR3: TGTGCCAGCAGCAGGGACAGGGGTAGTCAGCCCCAGCATTTT.

This sequence joins TRBV5-1 and TRBJ2-7; 7 bases line up with TRBD1. With V trimmed by 1 base and J by 1 base, 5 bases remained unmatched. This CDR3 is built from 15 residues. CDR1 is SGHRS and CDR2 is YFSETQ in the germline V gene. The CDR3 loop is CASSLTGDESYEQYF. For the CDR3, the DNA is TGCGCCAGCAGCTTGACAGGGGATGAGTCCTACGAGCAGTACTTC.

The chain couples TRBV18 to TRBJ2-5; 8 positions agree with TRBD1. The J call may not be correct, given that the DNA end is closer to TRBJ2-7. Germline assignment: CDR1 KGHSH and CDR2 LQKENI. The CDR3 has 14 residues. This chain's CDR3 is CASSRDRSLSEQYF. The DNA for the CDR3 is TGTGCCAGCTCACGGGACAGGAGTCTCTCCGAGCAGTACTTC.

This clone was counted only a few times. The chain links TRBV11-1 to TRBJ2-3; D gene unclear. Trimming took off 5 bases at V and 2 bases at J, with 11 bases between the two ends. Germline CDR1 and CDR2: SGHAT and FQDESV (reference sequence). This CDR3 has 14 amino acids. The CDR3 DNA sequence: TGTGCCAGCAGCCGCCGGGCAGCCACAGATACGCAGTATTTT. Protein sequence: CASSRRAATDTQYF. The full variable domain, completed using reference TRBV11-1 and TRBJ2-3, is EAEVAQSPRYKITEKSQAVAFWCDPISGHATLYWYRQILGQGPELLVQFQDESVVDDSQLPKDRFSAERLKGVDSTLKIQPAELGDSAMYLCASSRRAATDTQYFGPGTRLTVL.

The chain has TRBV4-1 and TRBJ1-4; D is uncertain. There are 16 residues in the CDR3. Germline CDR1 MGHRA, CDR2 YSYEKL. Trimming cost V 1 base and J 4 bases, with 13 bases left between them. CDR3 in DNA: TGCGCCAGCAGCCAAGGGGCGGCCACGGGTAATGAAAAACTGTTTTTT. Its protein product is CASSQGAATGNEKLFF.

The gene calls are TRBV5-1 and TRBJ1-6, with D unclear. This CDR3 region has 14 residues. Per the germline V gene, CDR1 is SGHRS and CDR2 is YFSETQ. V was pared by 4 bases and J by 8 bases, with 13 bases between. The CDR3 coding sequence is TGCGCCAGCAGCCAGGCCTCTTCCGATTCACCCCTCCACTTT. It codes for CASSQASSDSPLHF.

The chain employs TRBV2 and TRBJ2-5; 9 nucleotides agree with TRBD2. V lost 6 bases and J lost 4; bases outside the gene matches: 0. The germline V gene has CDR1 SNHLY and CDR2 FYNNEI. CDR3 length: 12 residues. The CDR3 protein is CASRLAGETQYF. Here the CDR3 DNA reads TGTGCCAGCAGACTAGCGGGAGAGACCCAGTACTTC. The full variable domain, in which reference TRBV2 and TRBJ2-5 provide the parts outside the CDR3, is EPEVTQTPSHQVTQMGQEVILRCVPISNHLYFYWYRQILGQKVEFLVSFYNNEISEKSEIFDDQFSVERPDGSNFTLKIRSTKLEDSAMYFCASRLAGETQYFGPGTRLLVL.

The rearrangement joins TRBV6-1 to TRBJ1-5; no clear D. This CDR3 is 10 amino acids long. The V gene lost 7 bases and the J gene lost 7 bases, with 5 bases spanning the gap. Germline-derived CDR1 and CDR2 are MNHNS and SASEGT. DNA for the CDR3: TGTGCCAGCAATCGACAGCCCCAGCATTTT. As protein: CASNRQPQHF.

The chain is built from TRBV4-2 and TRBJ2-7; the D is unclear. CDR1 and CDR2 (germline): LGHNA, YNFKEQ. Trimming shortened V by 4 bases and J by 5 bases, and 12 bases separated the two germline ends. This CDR3 spans 13 amino acids. The CDR3 loop reads CASSLRDKDEQYF. In DNA form, the CDR3 reads TGTGCCAGCAGCCTCCGTGACAAGGACGAGCAGTACTTC.

Concerning this clone: In the same sample, other DNA sequences code for this CDR3. The J gene is TRBJ2-7, the V gene TRBV6-1; tentative D call: TRBD2 (8 bases). Germline CDR1 reads MNHNS; CDR2 reads SASEGT. V was clipped by 2 bases and J by 4 bases, with 15 bases between them. The CDR3 runs 15 residues. CDR3 DNA: TGTGCCAGCAGTGAAAGGGGGCGGGGGGCGTACGAGCAGTACTTC. Encoded protein: CASSERGRGAYEQYF.

CDR3 in DNA: TGTGCCAGCAGCCCCGGACTGAGCAGCTCCTACGAGCAGTACTTC. Its protein product is CASSPGLSSSYEQYF. The chain joins TRBV7-9 to TRBJ2-7, with D maybe TRBD2 (5 bases). The V end lost 5 bases, the J end lost 0 bases, and 14 bases lay between the germline ends. CDR1 and CDR2 (germline): SEHNR, FQNEAQ (reference sequence). This CDR3 has 15 residues.

This sequence joins TRBV20-1 and TRBJ2-4, with D tentatively TRBD1 (6 bases). CDR3 length: 11 amino acids. Germline lookup yields CDR1 DFQATT and CDR2 SNEGSKA (reference sequence). The germline V and J ends were trimmed by 4 bases and 10 bases, with 11 bases remaining between them. The CDR3: CSATRQEIQYF. The CDR3 DNA follows: TGCAGTGCTACCCGACAGGAGATTCAGTACTTC.

V is TRBV4-3 and J is TRBJ1-3; D perhaps matches TRBD1 (6 bases). Looked up from germline, CDR1 is LGHNA and CDR2 is YSLEER. There are 16 residues in the CDR3. The V and J ends lost 2 bases and 0 bases respectively, with 11 bases between them. The CDR3 DNA reads TGCGCCAGCAGCCAATCCACAGGGAGCTCTGGAAACACCATATATTTT. Translated, it gives CASSQSTGSSGNTIYF.

In its sample, this clone was seen once. The rearrangement links TRBV7-2 to TRBJ1-1; D gene unclear. The V and J ends lost 2 bases and 10 bases respectively, with 14 bases between them. The CDR3 spans 13 residues. CDR1 is SGHTA, CDR2 FQGNSA, per germline. CDR3 in amino acids: CASSLPETRVAFF. CDR3 DNA sequence: TGTGCCAGCAGCTTACCGGAAACAAGGGTAGCTTTCTTT.

This chain joins TRBV5-5 and TRBJ2-7; 9 bases match TRBD1. The CDR3 has 15 residues. Trimming removed 3 bases from V and 7 bases from J; junction bases left unmatched: 11. The germline gives CDR1 SGHKS, CDR2 YYEKEE (reference sequence). The CDR3 reads CASSYGQGWVEEQYF. As DNA, the CDR3 is TGTGCCAGCAGCTACGGACAGGGGTGGGTAGAAGAGCAGTACTTC.

In this sample, this clone turned up once. The rearrangement links TRBV28 to TRBJ2-7; 8 bases are shared with TRBD2. J was trimmed by 4 bases and V by 3 bases; bases with no gene match: 11. This CDR3 is built from 16 residues. Germline CDR1 reads MDHEN; CDR2 reads SYDVKM. CDR3: CASSFARGGRRYEQYF. For the CDR3, the DNA is TGTGCCAGCAGTTTTGCGAGGGGCGGGAGGAGGTACGAGCAGTACTTC.

The V call is TRBV19, the J call TRBJ1-1; TRBD1 matches 7 bases. The CDR3 covers 15 residues. Trimming took 0 bases from V and 3 from J; bases not matched to a gene: 4. Per germline, CDR1 LNHDA and CDR2 SQIVND (reference sequence). The CDR3 is CASSIDPGQDTEAFF. DNA for the CDR3: TGTGCCAGTAGTATAGATCCTGGACAGGACACTGAAGCTTTCTTT.

The genes are TRBV6-1 and TRBJ2-3; the D is unclear. The CDR3 consists of 14 residues. Germline-derived CDR1 and CDR2 are MNHNS and SASEGT. Trimming took off 3 bases at V and 7 bases at J, with 14 bases between the two ends. CDR3 bases: TGTGCCAGCAGTGACACTGCCGCCCAGAATACGCAGTATTTT. Protein: CASSDTAAQNTQYF.

V usage is TRBV29-1 and J usage is TRBJ2-3; D may be TRBD1 (6 bases). The ends were cut back, 4 bases at V and 8 bases at J, with 13 bases in the middle. Germline CDR1 and CDR2: SQVTM and ANQGSEA. This CDR3 comprises 12 residues. CDR3 sequence reads: CSVGGLGGTQYF. DNA for the CDR3: TGCAGCGTTGGGGGCTTAGGGGGTACGCAGTATTTT.